This T cell receptor (beta chain) comes out of a study of T cell repertoires in cytomegalovirus infection. Points from the study as a whole: Dominant in the ex vivo response were TCR beta clonotypes restricted by HLA-C and specific for CMV.

TCRdb passed the reads through MiXCR, listing each CDR3 protein once. The sample shows approximately 550,000 distinct CDR3 sequences, 16% of them seen only once. The sample holds many counts of this clonotype. Its target is not known. The CDR3 loop spans 16 amino acids. Losses at the gene ends were 3 bases for V and 3 bases for J; bases not matched to a gene: 6. CDR1 and CDR2 from the germline V gene are SNHLY and FYNNEI. The clonotype originates from a human donor in good health (CMV status not recorded). Some clones in this sample may be carry-over from other donors' samples. Sequenced input: CD8+ T cells from PBMCs. The chain is built from TRBV2 and TRBJ2-1; 9 bases agree with TRBD1. The CDR3 bases are TGTGCCAGCAGTGAGTGGGGACAGGGCGACTACAATGAGCAGTTCTTC. Its protein product is CASSEWGQGDYNEQFF.